The sequence of this T cell receptor (beta chain) was determined in a study of CD8+ T cells in alopecia areata. Study context: Tofacitinib ran for 6 to 18 months before 6 months off drug. Study-level results: Affected scalp, especially in alopecia totalis/universalis, had a higher clonality than normal scalp did.

Collection of lesional scalp punch biopsies and peripheral blood was performed in alopecia areata patients. The researchers isolated CD4+ and CD8+ T cells from PBMCs by sorting. Per germline, CDR1 GTSNPN and CDR2 SVGIG (reference sequence). Deletions cut 5 bases from V and 0 bases from J, with 14 bases between. This CDR3 comprises 15 residues. As the sequencing template, cDNA was produced by extracting RNA and reverse transcribing it. TCRdb's copy holds only in-frame clones and misses some; the assay was immunoSEQ multiplex PCR. Among about 98,000 clones listed, under 45% were seen once. To note about this clone: Its target is not known.

The TCR originated in a human donor with alopecia areata. Sequencing input: CD4+ T cells sorted from blood. This rearrangement joins TRBV30 to TRBJ1-5; possibly TRBD1 for D (6 bases). The CDR3 loop reads CAWGSKGGSNQPQHF. CDR3 nucleotides: TGTGCCTGGGGTTCGAAGGGGGGTAGCAATCAGCCCCAGCATTTT. Supplemented by reference TRBV30 and TRBJ1-5, the full variable domain reads SQTIHQWPATLVQPVGSPLSLECTVEGTSNPNLYWYRQAAGRGLQLLFYSVGIGQISSEVPQNLSASRPQDRQFILSSKKLLLSDSGFYLCAWGSKGGSNQPQHFGDGTRLSIL.